This TCR beta chain was recorded in a study of T cells after posttransplantation cyclophosphamide. The V end was cut by 8 bases, the J end by 4 bases, with 17 bases between. CDR3 size: 14 residues. CDR1 and CDR2 from the germline V gene are SGHAT and FQNNGV. Peripheral blood was collected from the related graft donor on the marrow donation day. Overall study findings and caveats: Tissue-infiltrating T cells from skin or gut overlapped little with blood T cells. Recipient CMV seropositivity and CMV reactivation strongly tracked TRB clonality. Donor-recipient repertoire similarity was low at 1-2 months, rising over year one.

Profiling relied on immunoSEQ multiplex PCR, and the TCRdb table lists in-frame clones only, not all of them. The data show roughly 49,000 clones, with none appearing a single time. This clone was recorded at least ten times. Its antigen is undetermined. V and J are TRBV11-2 and TRBJ2-5; weak D call: TRBD2 (5 bases). The sequence came from a man in his forties in good health, CMV-negative, and a related stem cell transplant donor. The specimen was PBMCs. The CDR3 spells CASGRSGSGETQYF. CDR3 bases: TGTGCCAGCGGCCGATCGGGGAGTGGAGAGACCCAGTACTTC.